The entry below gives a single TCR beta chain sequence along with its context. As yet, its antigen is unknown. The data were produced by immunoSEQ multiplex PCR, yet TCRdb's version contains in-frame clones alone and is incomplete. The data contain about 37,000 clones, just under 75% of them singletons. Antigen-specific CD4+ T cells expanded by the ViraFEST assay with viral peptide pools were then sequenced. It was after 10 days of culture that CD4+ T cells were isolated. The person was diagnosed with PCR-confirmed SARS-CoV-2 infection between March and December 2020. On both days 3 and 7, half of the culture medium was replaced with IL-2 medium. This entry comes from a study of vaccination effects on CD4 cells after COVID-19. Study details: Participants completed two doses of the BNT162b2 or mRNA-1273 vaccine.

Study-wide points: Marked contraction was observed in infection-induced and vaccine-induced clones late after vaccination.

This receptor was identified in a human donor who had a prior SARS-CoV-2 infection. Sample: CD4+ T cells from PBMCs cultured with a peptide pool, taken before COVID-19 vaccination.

The chain's CDR3 is CASSLTGYTGELFF. The CDR3 DNA sequence: TGTGCCAGCAGTCTTACAGGGTATACAGGGGAGCTGTTTTTT. V usage is TRBV6-5 and J usage is TRBJ2-2; the D gene is possibly TRBD1 (6 bases). V dropped 5 bases and J dropped 8 bases, with 15 bases sitting between them. The CDR3 length is 14 residues. CDR1 is MNHEY and CDR2 is SVGAGI in the germline V gene.